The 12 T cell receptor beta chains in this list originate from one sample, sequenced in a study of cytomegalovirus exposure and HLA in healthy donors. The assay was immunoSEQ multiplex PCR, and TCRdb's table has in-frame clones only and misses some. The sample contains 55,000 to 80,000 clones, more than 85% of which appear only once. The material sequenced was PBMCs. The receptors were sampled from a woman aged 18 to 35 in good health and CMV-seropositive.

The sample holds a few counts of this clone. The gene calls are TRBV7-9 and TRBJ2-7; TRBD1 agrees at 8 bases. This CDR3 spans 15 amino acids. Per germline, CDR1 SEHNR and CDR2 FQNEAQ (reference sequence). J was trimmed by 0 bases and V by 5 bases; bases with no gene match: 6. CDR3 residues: CASSLGQASSYEQYF. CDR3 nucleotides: TGTGCCAGCAGCCTGGGACAGGCAAGCTCCTACGAGCAGTACTTC. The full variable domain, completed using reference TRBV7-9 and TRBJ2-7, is DTGVSQNPRHKITKRGQNVTFRCDPISEHNRLYWYRQTLGQGPEFLTYFQNEAQLEKSRLLSDRFSAERPKGSFSTLEIQRTEQGDSAMYLCASSLGQASSYEQYFGPGTRLTVT.

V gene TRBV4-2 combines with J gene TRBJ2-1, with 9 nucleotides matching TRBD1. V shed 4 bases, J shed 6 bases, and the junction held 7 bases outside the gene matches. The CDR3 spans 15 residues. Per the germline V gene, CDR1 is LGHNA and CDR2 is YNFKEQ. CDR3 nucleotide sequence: TGTGCCAGCAGCCGACCGGGACAGGGCTCCAATGAGCAGTTCTTC. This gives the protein CASSRPGQGSNEQFF.

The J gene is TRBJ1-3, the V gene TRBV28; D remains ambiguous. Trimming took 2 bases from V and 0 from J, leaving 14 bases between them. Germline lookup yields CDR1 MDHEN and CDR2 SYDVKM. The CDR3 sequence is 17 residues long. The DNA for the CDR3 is TGTGCCAGCAGTTTAAGTCCCAACCCGAGCTCTGGAAACACCATATATTTT. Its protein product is CASSLSPNPSSGNTIYF.

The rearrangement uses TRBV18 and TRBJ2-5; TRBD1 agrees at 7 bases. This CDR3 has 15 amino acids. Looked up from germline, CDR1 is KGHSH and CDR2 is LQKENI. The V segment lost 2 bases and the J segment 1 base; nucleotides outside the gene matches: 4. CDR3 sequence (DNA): TGTGCCAGCTCACCAGAGACAGGGAGCCAAGAGACCCAGTACTTC. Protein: CASSPETGSQETQYF.

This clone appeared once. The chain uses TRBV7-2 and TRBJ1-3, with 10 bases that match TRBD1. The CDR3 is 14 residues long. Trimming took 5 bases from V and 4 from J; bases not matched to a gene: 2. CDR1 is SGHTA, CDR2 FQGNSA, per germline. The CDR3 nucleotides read TGTGCCAGCAGCCGGACAGGGGGAGGAAACACCATATATTTT. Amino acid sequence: CASSRTGGGNTIYF.

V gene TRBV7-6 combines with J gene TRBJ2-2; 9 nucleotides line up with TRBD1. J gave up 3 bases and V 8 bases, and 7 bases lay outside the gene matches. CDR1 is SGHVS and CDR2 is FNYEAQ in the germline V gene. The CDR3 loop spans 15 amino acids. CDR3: CASRSRQGDTGELFF. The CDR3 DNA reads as TGTGCCAGCCGGAGTCGACAGGGGGACACCGGGGAGCTGTTTTTT.

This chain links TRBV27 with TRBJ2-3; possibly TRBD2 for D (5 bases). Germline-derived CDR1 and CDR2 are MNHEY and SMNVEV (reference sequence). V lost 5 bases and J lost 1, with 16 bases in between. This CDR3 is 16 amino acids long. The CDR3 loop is CASSNLVRAGTDTQYF. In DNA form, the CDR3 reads TGTGCCAGCAGTAACCTTGTGAGGGCTGGCACAGATACGCAGTATTTT.

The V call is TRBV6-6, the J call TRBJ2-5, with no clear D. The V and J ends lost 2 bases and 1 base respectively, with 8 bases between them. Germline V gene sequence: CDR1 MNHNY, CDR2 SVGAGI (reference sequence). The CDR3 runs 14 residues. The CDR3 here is CASSYVASQETQYF. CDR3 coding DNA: TGTGCCAGCAGTTACGTGGCTTCCCAAGAGACCCAGTACTTC.

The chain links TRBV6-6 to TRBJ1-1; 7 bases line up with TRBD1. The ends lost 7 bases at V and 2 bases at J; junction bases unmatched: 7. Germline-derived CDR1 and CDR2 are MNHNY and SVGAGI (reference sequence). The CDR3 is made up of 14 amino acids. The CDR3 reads CASTPGTANTEAFF. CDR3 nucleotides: TGTGCCAGCACCCCCGGGACAGCAAACACTGAAGCTTTCTTT.

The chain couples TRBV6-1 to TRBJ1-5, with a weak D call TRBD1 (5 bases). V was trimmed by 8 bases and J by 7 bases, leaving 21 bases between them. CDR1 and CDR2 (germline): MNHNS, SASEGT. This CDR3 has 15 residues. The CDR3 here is CASGGQLGGWQPQHF. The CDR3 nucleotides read TGTGCCAGCGGTGGACAACTCGGGGGTTGGCAGCCCCAGCATTTT.

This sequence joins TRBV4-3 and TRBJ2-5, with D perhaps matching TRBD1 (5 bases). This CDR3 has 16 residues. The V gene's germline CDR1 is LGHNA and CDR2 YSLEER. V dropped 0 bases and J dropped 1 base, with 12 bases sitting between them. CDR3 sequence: CASSQDWQGGQETQYF. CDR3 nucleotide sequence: TGCGCCAGCAGCCAAGATTGGCAGGGTGGCCAAGAGACCCAGTACTTC.

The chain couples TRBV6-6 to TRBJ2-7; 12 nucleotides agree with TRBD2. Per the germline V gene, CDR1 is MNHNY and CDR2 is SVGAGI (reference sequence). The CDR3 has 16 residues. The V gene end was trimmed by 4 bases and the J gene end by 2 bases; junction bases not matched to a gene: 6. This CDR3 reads CASSSPWTSGAYEQYF. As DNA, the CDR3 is TGTGCCAGCAGTTCCCCCTGGACTAGCGGGGCCTACGAGCAGTACTTC.